The clone carrying this T cell receptor beta chain was observed a handful of times. These data originate in a study of T-cell reconstitution after alpha-beta-depleted transplantation in children. A TCRbeta library incorporating unique molecular identifiers was prepared. Via MiXCR, TCRdb re-called the PCR reads, giving one row per CDR3 protein. The table records 350,000 to 400,000 distinct CDR3 sequences, about an eighth of them present only once. The CDR3 extends over 14 amino acids. Germline CDR1 and CDR2: SQVTM and ANQGSEA. V lost 5 bases and J 2 bases, leaving 14 bases between the germline ends. This sample comprised PBMCs, obtained from the stem cell graft. This sequence was found in a human donor who donated a stem cell graft to a child with Fanconi anemia. The chain links TRBV29-1 to TRBJ2-3, with a weak D call TRBD2 (6 bases). This CDR3 is CSVTGVFDTDTQYF. In DNA, the CDR3 is TGCAGCGTTACGGGGGTCTTCGACACAGATACGCAGTATTTT.